This T cell receptor (beta chain) originates from a study of T-cell memory formation after mild COVID-19. Study overall: Among the donors, TCR clusters were largely specific to each donor.

TCRdb re-called the 5' RACE reads through MiXCR, storing one row per CDR3 protein. Of approximately 200,000 distinct CDR3 sequences listed, 16% are singletons. This sequence originates from an adult woman who had mild COVID-19 (a few samples of this study predate the infection). Cell type and time point are not known. Sequencing was performed on PBMCs or a T cell subset sorted from them (not recorded which).

This CDR3 is CASSPREAGEQYF. In nucleotides, the CDR3 is TGTGCCAGCAGCCCCCGCGAGGCTGGCGAGCAGTACTTC. This chain links TRBV7-2 with TRBJ2-7; D remains ambiguous. Trimming shortened V by 5 bases and J by 6 bases, and 14 bases separated the two germline ends. CDR3 length: 13 residues. Germline V lookup: CDR1 SGHTA, CDR2 FQGNSA. The full variable domain, in which reference TRBV7-2 and TRBJ2-7 provide the parts outside the CDR3, is GAGVSQSPSNKVTEKGKDVELRCDPISGHTALYWYRQSLGQGLEFLIYFQGNSAPDKSGLPSDRFSAERTGGSVSTLTIQRTQQEDSAVYLCASSPREAGEQYFGPGTRLTVT.